These 32 T cell receptor beta chains were all obtained from the same sample, sequenced in a study of blood T cell repertoires in COVID-19. The data were produced by immunoSEQ multiplex PCR, yet TCRdb's version contains in-frame clones alone and is incomplete. The sample lists some 250,000 clones; over 85% were seen once. The sample taken for sequencing was PBMCs or T cells enriched from blood (not recorded which). Receptors were obtained from a woman aged 25 to 45 with acute COVID-19.

This chain joins TRBV29-1 and TRBJ1-1; no reliable D call. V was cut by 6 bases and J by 1 base, with 9 bases left in between. CDR1 and CDR2 (germline): SQVTM, ANQGSEA. The CDR3 extends over 12 amino acids. CDR3 sequence reads: CSVVIWNTEAFF. The CDR3 bases are TGCAGCGTCGTTATATGGAACACTGAAGCTTTCTTT.

This sequence joins TRBV27 and TRBJ1-1, with TRBD1 identical over 7 bases. The ends lost 5 bases at V and 11 bases at J; junction bases unmatched: 17. CDR3 length equals 15 residues. Germline V CDR1 and CDR2: MNHEY, SMNVEV (reference sequence). CDR3 DNA: TGTGCCAGCAGTCCGCAACAGGGGCCAGGGCTTGTCGCTTTCTTT. Its translation is CASSPQQGPGLVAFF.

The CDR3 bases are TGCGCCAGCGCACTAACAGGGTCCCCTCCCTATGGCTACACCTTC. Encoded protein: CASALTGSPPYGYTF. The V call is TRBV5-1, the J call TRBJ1-2; the D gene is possibly TRBD1 (6 bases). The CDR3 is made up of 15 amino acids. V was pared by 7 bases and J by 4 bases, with 20 bases between. Germline V gene data show CDR1 as SGHRS and CDR2 as YFSETQ.

This rearrangement joins TRBV7-2 to TRBJ1-2; 10 bases are a match to TRBD1. The CDR3 is 14 residues long. Germline V gene sequence: CDR1 SGHTA, CDR2 FQGNSA. Trimming took 2 bases from V and 8 from J; bases not matched to a gene: 5. The CDR3 DNA follows: TGTGCCAGCAGCTTACCGGGACAGGGGAGAGGCTACACCTTC. Protein product: CASSLPGQGRGYTF.

A few counts support this clone. The J gene is TRBJ1-6, the V gene TRBV27; D possibly corresponds to TRBD1 (5 bases). The CDR3 runs 15 residues. V was shortened by 6 bases and J by 6 bases, with 15 bases between the two germline ends. Germline V CDR1 and CDR2: MNHEY, SMNVEV (reference sequence). CDR3 nucleotides: TGTGCCAGCAGGGAGGGGAGCGTTAGTAATTCACCCCTCCACTTT. Translated: CASREGSVSNSPLHF.

The chain carries TRBV9 and TRBJ1-4; tentative D call: TRBD1 (6 bases). The germline V gene encodes CDR1 SGDLS and CDR2 YYNGEE. V lost 1 base and J lost 6, with 13 bases in between. The CDR3 is made up of 15 amino acids. CDR3 residues: CASSVNQGKYEKLFF. The CDR3 region has the DNA TGTGCCAGCAGCGTAAATCAGGGGAAGTATGAAAAACTGTTTTTT.

This chain uses TRBV14 with TRBJ1-6; the match to TRBD1 covers 10 bases. Germline V gene data show CDR1 as SGHDN and CDR2 as FVKESK. The CDR3 runs to 17 residues. The V gene end was trimmed by 4 bases and the J gene end by 7 bases; junction bases not matched to a gene: 10. The CDR3 DNA reads as TGTGCCAGCAGCCCCGATGACAGGGGGCTTAGGAATTCACCCCTCCACTTT. This translates into CASSPDDRGLRNSPLHF.

The genes are TRBV5-1 and TRBJ2-1; 7 bases align to TRBD2. The CDR3 consists of 17 residues. Germline lookup yields CDR1 SGHRS and CDR2 YFSETQ. The V gene end was trimmed by 4 bases and the J gene end by 7 bases; junction bases not matched to a gene: 17. The CDR3, as DNA: TGCGCCAGCAGCCATATCATAGCGGGTCCCGGGGAAAATGAGCAGTTCTTC. It codes for CASSHIIAGPGENEQFF.

The chain carries TRBV5-6 and TRBJ1-2, with D maybe TRBD1 (6 bases). The CDR3 runs to 13 residues. CDR1 SGHDT and CDR2 YYEEEE come from the germline V gene. Trimming removed 6 bases from V and 8 bases from J, with 17 bases in between. The CDR3 here is CASMHRVPSGYTF. CDR3 in DNA: TGTGCCAGCATGCACAGGGTTCCATCCGGCTACACCTTC.

DNA of the CDR3: TGTGCCTGGATCCCCCAGGGGGCTAGATACGAGCAGTACTTC. Translated, it gives CAWIPQGARYEQYF. The chain uses TRBV30 and TRBJ2-7; 8 bases match TRBD1. Trimming removed 4 bases from V and 4 bases from J; junction bases left unmatched: 9. Germline CDR1 is GTSNPN and CDR2 is SVGIG (reference sequence). This CDR3 comprises 14 residues.

The J gene is TRBJ1-1, the V gene TRBV6-2 or TRBV6-3; D not resolved. The V gene lost 3 bases and the J gene lost 1 base, with 9 bases spanning the gap. Looked up from germline, CDR1 is MNHEY and CDR2 is SVGEGT. This CDR3 has 14 residues. CDR3 sequence (DNA): TGTGCCAGCAGTTATGTCTCCTGGAACACTGAAGCTTTCTTT. Its protein is CASSYVSWNTEAFF.

The chain carries TRBV11-3 and TRBJ2-5; 16 nucleotides align to TRBD2. Germline assignment: CDR1 SGHNT and CDR2 YENEEA. The trim removed 5 bases at V and 5 bases at J, leaving 5 bases unmatched. This CDR3 has 16 residues. This CDR3 is CASSPGTSGGVETQYF. The CDR3, as DNA: TGTGCCAGCAGCCCAGGGACTAGCGGGGGGGTTGAGACCCAGTACTTC.

The V call is TRBV28, the J call TRBJ1-1; 7 bases align to TRBD1. The J segment lost 5 bases and the V segment lost 3 bases, leaving 3 bases of the junction unmatched. In germline, CDR1 is MDHEN, CDR2 SYDVKM. The CDR3 sequence is 13 residues long. This chain's CDR3 is CASSLTGMTEAFF. CDR3 DNA: TGTGCCAGCAGTTTGACAGGGATGACTGAAGCTTTCTTT.

The V gene is TRBV19, the J gene TRBJ2-5; TRBD1 agrees at 8 bases. CDR3 size: 14 residues. After removal of 7 bases from V and 1 base from J, the junction contained 5 bases not matched to a gene. Germline V lookup: CDR1 LNHDA, CDR2 SQIVND (reference sequence). CDR3 loop: CASNPTGAQETQYF. The CDR3 DNA sequence: TGTGCCAGTAACCCGACAGGGGCCCAAGAGACCCAGTACTTC. Complete variable domain (other parts from reference TRBV19 and TRBJ2-5): DGGITQSPKYLFRKEGQNVTLSCEQNLNHDAMYWYRQDPGQGLRLIYYSQIVNDFQKGDIAEGYSVSREKKESFPLTVTSAQKNPTAFYLCASNPTGAQETQYFGPGTRLLVL.

The chain links TRBV7-2 to TRBJ2-5; 11 bases agree with TRBD1. V gave up 0 bases and J gave up 3 bases; unmatched junction bases: 0. Germline-derived CDR1 and CDR2 are SGHTA and FQGNSA. The CDR3 consists of 15 residues. CDR3 sequence reads: CASSLAGQGEETQYF. CDR3 DNA: TGTGCCAGCAGCTTAGCGGGACAGGGGGAAGAGACCCAGTACTTC. Variable domain in full (rest from reference TRBV7-2 and TRBJ2-5): GAGVSQSPSNKVTEKGKDVELRCDPISGHTALYWYRQSLGQGLEFLIYFQGNSAPDKSGLPSDRFSAERTGGSVSTLTIQRTQQEDSAVYLCASSLAGQGEETQYFGPGTRLLVL.

The V gene is TRBV5-4, the J gene TRBJ1-1; the match to TRBD1 covers 12 bases. The germline gives CDR1 SGHNT, CDR2 YYREEE (reference sequence). The CDR3 sequence is 15 residues long. The V segment lost 9 bases and the J segment 0 bases; nucleotides outside the gene matches: 6. CDR3 DNA: TGTGCCATCGGGGACAGGGGGCGCATGAACACTGAAGCTTTCTTT. It translates to CAIGDRGRMNTEAFF.

The CDR3 sequence is CASKTGTGGPEAFF. The CDR3, as DNA: TGTGCCAGCAAAACCGGGACAGGGGGTCCTGAAGCTTTCTTT. The V call is TRBV5-6, the J call TRBJ1-1; 11 positions match TRBD1. J gave up 6 bases and V 6 bases, and 7 bases lay outside the gene matches. The CDR3 totals 14 residues. The germline V gene has CDR1 SGHDT and CDR2 YYEEEE.

In this sample, this clone turned up a few times. This chain connects TRBV28 to TRBJ1-6; D not resolved. The CDR3 runs 14 residues. In germline, CDR1 is MDHEN, CDR2 SYDVKM. V dropped 7 bases and J dropped 6 bases, with 13 bases sitting between them. This chain's CDR3 is CASTPALLNSPLHF. The CDR3 nucleotides read TGTGCCAGCACCCCCGCGCTCCTTAATTCACCCCTCCACTTT.

Concerning this clone itself: One junction end disagrees with the germline gene, perhaps due to a read error. The chain has TRBV4-2 and TRBJ1-2, with D possibly TRBD1 on 5 matching bases. The CDR3 length is 15 residues. Germline CDR1 and CDR2: LGHNA and YNFKEQ. The CDR3 protein is CASSQKNGTKYGYTF. CDR3 in DNA: TGTGCCAGCAGCCAAAAAAACGGGACTAAATATGGCTACACCTTC.

This rearrangement joins TRBV5-8 to TRBJ2-3; 11 bases line up with TRBD1. The CDR3 spans 17 residues. V shed 4 bases, J shed 4 bases, and the junction held 11 bases outside the gene matches. CDR1 is SGHTS, CDR2 YDEGEE, per germline. The CDR3 sequence: CASSPGTGGSIADTQYF. The CDR3, as DNA: TGTGCCAGCAGCCCCGGGACAGGGGGTTCGATTGCAGATACGCAGTATTTT.

The gene calls are TRBV7-2 and TRBJ2-2; 7 bases are shared with TRBD2. CDR1 is SGHTA and CDR2 is FQGNSA in the germline V gene. Unmatched junction bases numbered 6, after V lost 5 bases and J lost 3 bases. The CDR3 totals 15 residues. In DNA form, the CDR3 reads TGTGCCAGCAGCCCATCGACTAGCCACACCGGGGAGCTGTTTTTT. The encoded protein is CASSPSTSHTGELFF. Filled out from reference TRBV7-2 and TRBJ2-2, the complete variable domain reads GAGVSQSPSNKVTEKGKDVELRCDPISGHTALYWYRQSLGQGLEFLIYFQGNSAPDKSGLPSDRFSAERTGGSVSTLTIQRTQQEDSAVYLCASSPSTSHTGELFFGEGSRLTVL.

The chain has TRBV7-3 and TRBJ1-5, with D unclear. The V and J ends lost 4 bases and 6 bases respectively, with 10 bases between them. This CDR3 has 13 amino acids. CDR1 and CDR2 from the germline V gene are SGHTA and FQGTGA. As DNA, the CDR3 is TGTGCCAGCAGCTCCGCGCGGTTTCAGCCCCAGCATTTT. It yields the protein CASSSARFQPQHF. Together with reference TRBV7-3 and TRBJ1-5, the CDR3 gives the full variable domain: GAGVSQTPSNKVTEKGKYVELRCDPISGHTALYWYRQSLGQGPEFLIYFQGTGAADDSGLPNDRFFAVRPEGSVSTLKIQRTERGDSAVYLCASSSARFQPQHFGDGTRLSIL.

The rearrangement links TRBV5-5 to TRBJ1-5, with 7 nucleotides matching TRBD1. This CDR3 contains 14 residues. V dropped 4 bases and J dropped 0; count of bases not matched to a gene: 1. The germline V gene has CDR1 SGHKS and CDR2 YYEKEE (reference sequence). The chain's CDR3 is CASSGDSSNQPQHF. Here the CDR3 DNA reads TGTGCCAGCAGCGGGGACAGTAGCAATCAGCCCCAGCATTTT. The whole variable domain, filled in from reference TRBV5-5 and TRBJ1-5, reads DAGVTQSPTHLIKTRGQQVTLRCSPISGHKSVSWYQQVLGQGPQFIFQYYEKEERGRGNFPDRFSARQFPNYSSELNVNALLLGDSALYLCASSGDSSNQPQHFGDGTRLSIL.

The CDR3 is CASSVAGSRNTEAFF. The CDR3 DNA sequence: TGCGCCAGCAGCGTCGCCGGGTCTAGGAACACTGAAGCTTTCTTT. This chain uses TRBV5-1 with TRBJ1-1; D not certain. The germline V and J ends were trimmed by 4 bases and 1 base, with 14 bases remaining between them. The CDR3 totals 15 residues. Germline V gives CDR1 SGHRS, CDR2 YFSETQ.

This clone was detected a few times. This chain links TRBV30 with TRBJ1-2; perhaps TRBD1 as D (6 bases). This CDR3 has 13 residues. Germline V lookup: CDR1 GTSNPN, CDR2 SVGIG (reference sequence). V shed 2 bases and J shed 4 bases, with 11 bases lying between them. The CDR3 reads CAWSLQGTYGYTF. The CDR3 DNA reads as TGTGCCTGGAGTTTACAGGGAACCTATGGCTACACCTTC.

CDR3 DNA: TGTGCCAGCAGAGCGGGGGGGCGCGATGAGCAGTTCTTC. Its protein product is CASRAGGRDEQFF. This sequence joins TRBV12-3 or TRBV12-4 and TRBJ2-1; 10 bases line up with TRBD2. The V segment lost 6 bases and the J segment 8 bases; nucleotides outside the gene matches: 4. The CDR3 totals 13 residues.

The rearrangement uses TRBV29-1 and TRBJ1-1, with 7 bases matching TRBD1. CDR1 is SQVTM, CDR2 ANQGSEA, per germline. Trimming took 4 bases from V and 1 from J; bases not matched to a gene: 3. This CDR3 is built from 13 residues. The CDR3 here is CSVGDSWNTEAFF. The CDR3 DNA sequence: TGCAGCGTTGGGGACAGCTGGAACACTGAAGCTTTCTTT.

Concerning this clone: An end of the junction differs from the germline gene, which may be a read error. V and J are TRBV6-1 and TRBJ2-7; 13 bases map to TRBD2. Germline V gene sequence: CDR1 MNHNS, CDR2 SASEGT. The CDR3 length is 16 residues. In nucleotides, the CDR3 is TGTGCCAGCAGCGAAGGACTAGCGGGGGCGTCCTACGAGCAGTACTTC. Translation gives CASSEGLAGASYEQYF.

This sequence joins TRBV28 and TRBJ2-7, with 9 bases that match TRBD1. Germline V gives CDR1 MDHEN, CDR2 SYDVKM. CDR3 length: 15 residues. V shed 2 bases and J 3 bases; nucleotides not matched to a gene: 5. The CDR3 nucleotides read TGTGCCAGCAGTTTAAGTGGGACAGGGATCTACGAGCAGTACTTC. This translates into CASSLSGTGIYEQYF.

This sequence joins TRBV4-1 and TRBJ1-1, with D possibly TRBD1 on 5 matching bases. V gave up 6 bases and J gave up 1 base, with 6 bases separating them. CDR3 length: 12 amino acids. Germline V CDR1 and CDR2: MGHRA, YSYEKL. CDR3 DNA sequence: TGCGCCAGCAGTCAGGGGAACACTGAAGCTTTCTTT. Amino acid sequence: CASSQGNTEAFF.

A few counts support this clone. This chain connects TRBV5-1 to TRBJ2-7; no firm D call. This CDR3 region has 14 residues. From germline, CDR1 is SGHRS and CDR2 YFSETQ. V gave up 0 bases and J gave up 2 bases, with 9 bases separating them. Written as DNA, the CDR3 is TGCGCCAGCAGCTTGGCAGGCAGGCCCTACGAGCAGTACTTC. Translating it yields CASSLAGRPYEQYF.

The chain uses TRBV19 and TRBJ2-7, with 8 bases matching TRBD1. V lost 5 bases, J lost 5 bases, and 5 bases stayed unmatched. Germline V gene data show CDR1 as LNHDA and CDR2 as SQIVND (reference sequence). The CDR3 has 13 residues. As DNA, the CDR3 is TGTGCCAGTAGTGCCGAGACAGGGGACGAGCAGTACTTC. Translated: CASSAETGDEQYF.